These 15 T cell receptor beta chains were sequenced from one sample in a study of blood T cell repertoires in COVID-19 (TCRdb year 2020). Libraries were made using the immunoSEQ multiplex PCR assay. TCRdb limited this immuneACCESS table to in-frame rearrangements with V and J called. A share of clones is missing; checked studies link under half to unresolved V genes, and the rest is unexplained. The sample table records approximately 270,000 clones; approximately 90% of these occur just once. The ten largest clones represent around 0.84% of the sample. Specimen: peripheral blood. These receptor sequences come from a man aged 30-40 years with acute or convalescent COVID-19.

The chain is built from TRBV5-4 and TRBJ2-3; D is possibly TRBD2 (6 bases). Trimming left V 2 bases short and J 0 bases short, with 10 bases between. The germline CDR1 and CDR2 sequences are SGHNT and YYREEE (reference sequence). This CDR3 has 15 residues. The CDR3 reads CASSLGGASTDTQYF. The CDR3 coding sequence is TGTGCCAGCAGCTTAGGAGGGGCTAGCACAGATACGCAGTATTTT.

The rearrangement joins TRBV7-9 to TRBJ2-7; 10 bases are a match to TRBD2. Losses at the gene ends were 6 bases for V and 2 bases for J; bases not matched to a gene: 4. From germline, CDR1 is SEHNR and CDR2 FQNEAQ (reference sequence). The CDR3 is 14 amino acids. The CDR3 nucleotides read TGTGCCAGCAGTCCCGGGACTAGCGCCTACGAGCAGTACTTC. It codes for CASSPGTSAYEQYF. The full variable domain, its missing parts supplied by reference TRBV7-9 and TRBJ2-7, is DTGVSQNPRHKITKRGQNVTFRCDPISEHNRLYWYRQTLGQGPEFLTYFQNEAQLEKSRLLSDRFSAERPKGSFSTLEIQRTEQGDSAMYLCASSPGTSAYEQYFGPGTRLTVT.

The chain is built from TRBV2 and TRBJ1-2; TRBD1 matches at 7 bases. The CDR3 length is 14 residues. The V gene end was trimmed by 7 bases and the J gene end by 2 bases; junction bases not matched to a gene: 7. CDR1 and CDR2 (germline): SNHLY, FYNNEI. CDR3 amino acids: CASTKETGNYGYTF. CDR3 nucleotides: TGTGCCAGCACCAAGGAGACAGGGAACTATGGCTACACCTTC.

The genes are TRBV30 and TRBJ1-2, with 7 bases aligning to TRBD1. V lost 0 bases, J lost 8 bases, and 12 bases stayed unmatched. Looked up from germline, CDR1 is GTSNPN and CDR2 is SVGIG (reference sequence). The CDR3 is made up of 15 amino acids. CDR3 sequence (DNA): TGTGCCTGGAGTGTATACCCAAGGGGGCGCCGGGGCTACACCTTC. This codes for CAWSVYPRGRRGYTF.

In its sample, this clone was seen once. The CDR3 sequence is CASSQPGTGIEENTIYF. The DNA for the CDR3 is TGCGCCAGCAGCCAGCCTGGGACAGGGATTGAAGAAAACACCATATATTTT. The chain uses TRBV4-1 and TRBJ1-3; 9 bases map to TRBD1. Germline assignment: CDR1 MGHRA and CDR2 YSYEKL. Trimming took 3 bases from V and 6 from J; bases not matched to a gene: 12. This CDR3 is built from 17 residues.

The rearrangement joins TRBV28 to TRBJ1-5, with TRBD1 identical over 7 bases. The CDR3 is 14 residues long. Per germline, CDR1 MDHEN and CDR2 SYDVKM. J gave up 7 bases and V 7 bases, and 10 bases lay outside the gene matches. CDR3 residues: CASTETGLGQPQHF. DNA of the CDR3: TGTGCCAGCACGGAGACAGGGTTGGGCCAGCCCCAGCATTTT.

This chain links TRBV30 with TRBJ2-7, with D uncertain. Germline V gives CDR1 GTSNPN, CDR2 SVGIG (reference sequence). V was pared by 1 base and J by 2 bases, with 3 bases between. This CDR3 comprises 11 residues. CDR3 residues: CAWSGAYEQYF. The CDR3 bases are TGTGCCTGGAGTGGCGCCTACGAGCAGTACTTC. The variable domain in full, completed from reference TRBV30 and TRBJ2-7, reads SQTIHQWPATLVQPVGSPLSLECTVEGTSNPNLYWYRQAAGRGLQLLFYSVGIGQISSEVPQNLSASRPQDRQFILSSKKLLLSDSGFYLCAWSGAYEQYFGPGTRLTVT.

CDR3 region: CASSQGETGELFF. The CDR3 DNA reads as TGTGCCAGCTCCCAGGGTGAGACCGGGGAGCTGTTTTTT. V usage is TRBV7-6 and J usage is TRBJ2-2; maybe TRBD1 (5 bases). Trimming removed 8 bases at V and 5 bases at J, with 12 bases between. Germline CDR1 SGHVS, CDR2 FNYEAQ. CDR3 length: 13 residues.

The chain is built from TRBV5-8 and TRBJ1-4, with unresolved D. Trimming shortened V by 2 bases and J by 7 bases, and 12 bases separated the two germline ends. The CDR3 totals 14 residues. CDR1 is SGHTS and CDR2 is YDEGEE in the germline V gene. The CDR3 spells CASSFWVPGEKLFF. CDR3 nucleotide sequence: TGTGCCAGCAGCTTTTGGGTCCCAGGTGAAAAACTGTTTTTT. The complete variable domain, with remaining parts taken from reference TRBV5-8 and TRBJ1-4, reads EAGVTQSPTHLIKTRGQQATLRCSPISGHTSVYWYQQALGLGLQFLLWYDEGEERNRGNFPPRFSGRQFPNYSSELNVNALELEDSALYLCASSFWVPGEKLFFGSGTQLSVL.

The rearrangement joins TRBV7-2 to TRBJ2-3, with 12 positions matching TRBD2. The V gene end was trimmed by 1 base and the J gene end by 7 bases; junction bases not matched to a gene: 3. Per germline, CDR1 SGHTA and CDR2 FQGNSA. The length of the CDR3 is 15 residues. The CDR3 DNA is TGTGCCAGCAGCTTAGATGGGACTAGCGGGTATACGCAGTATTTT. It yields the protein CASSLDGTSGYTQYF.

This chain links TRBV29-1 with TRBJ2-3, with 8 bases that match TRBD1. Germline V CDR1 and CDR2: SQVTM, ANQGSEA. CDR3 length equals 13 residues. The V gene end was trimmed by 5 bases and the J gene end by 5 bases; junction bases not matched to a gene: 6. DNA for the CDR3: TGCAGCGTTCTACAGGGGGTAGGAGATACGCAGTATTTT. It encodes CSVLQGVGDTQYF.

V usage is TRBV5-4 and J usage is TRBJ2-7, with D maybe TRBD2 (5 bases). V shed 0 bases and J shed 3 bases, with 16 bases lying between them. Looked up from germline, CDR1 is SGHNT and CDR2 is YYREEE (reference sequence). This CDR3 comprises 16 residues. Written as DNA, the CDR3 is TGTGCCAGCAGCTTGGGAAGGAGTAGCGCTAACTACGAGCAGTACTTC. This encodes CASSLGRSSANYEQYF.

The table lists this clone with a count of one. The rearrangement joins TRBV18 to TRBJ2-7, with a weak D call TRBD1 (6 bases). The CDR3 loop spans 17 amino acids. Trimming cost V 6 bases and J 6 bases, with 27 bases left between them. Germline-derived CDR1 and CDR2 are KGHSH and LQKENI. CDR3 region: CASSLYPRGSGSPEQYF. CDR3 bases: TGTGCCAGCTCGCTTTACCCCAGGGGATCTGGATCTCCCGAGCAGTACTTC. The full variable domain, with the rest looked up from reference TRBV18 and TRBJ2-7, is NAGVMQNPRHLVRRRGQEARLRCSPMKGHSHVYWYRQLPEEGLKFMVYLQKENIIDESGMPKERFSAEFPKEGPSILRIQQVVRGDSAAYFCASSLYPRGSGSPEQYFGPGTRLTVT.

The V call is TRBV28, the J call TRBJ1-5; TRBD1 is a possible D gene (6 bases). CDR1 and CDR2 from the germline V gene are MDHEN and SYDVKM. V was clipped by 2 bases and J by 6 bases, with 11 bases between them. The CDR3 contains 14 residues. The CDR3 region has the DNA TGTGCCAGCAGTTTACCCCAGGGGAGTCAGCCCCAGCATTTT. Encoded protein: CASSLPQGSQPQHF.

The V and J genes are TRBV18 and TRBJ2-5; TRBD2 matches 7 bases. V was clipped by 4 bases and J by 2 bases; unmatched bases: 4. The germline V gene encodes CDR1 KGHSH and CDR2 LQKENI. This CDR3 has 14 residues. CDR3 nucleotides: TGTGCCAGCTCACTGGGGACTACGCAAGAGACCCAGTACTTC. This encodes CASSLGTTQETQYF.